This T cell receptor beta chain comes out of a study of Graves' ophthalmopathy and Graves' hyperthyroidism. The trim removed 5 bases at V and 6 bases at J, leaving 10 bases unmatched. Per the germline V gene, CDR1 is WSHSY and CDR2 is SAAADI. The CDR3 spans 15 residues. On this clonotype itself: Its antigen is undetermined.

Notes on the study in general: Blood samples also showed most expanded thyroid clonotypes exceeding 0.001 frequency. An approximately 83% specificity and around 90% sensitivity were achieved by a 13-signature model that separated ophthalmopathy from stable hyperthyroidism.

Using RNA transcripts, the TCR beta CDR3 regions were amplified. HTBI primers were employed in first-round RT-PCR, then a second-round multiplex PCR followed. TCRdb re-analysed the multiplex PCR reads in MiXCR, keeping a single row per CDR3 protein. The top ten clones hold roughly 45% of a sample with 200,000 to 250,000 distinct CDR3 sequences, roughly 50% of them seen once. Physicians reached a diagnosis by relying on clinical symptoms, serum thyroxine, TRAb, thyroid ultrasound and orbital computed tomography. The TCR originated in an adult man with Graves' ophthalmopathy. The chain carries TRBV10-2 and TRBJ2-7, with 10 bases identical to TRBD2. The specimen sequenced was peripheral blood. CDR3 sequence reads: CASSYSLAGVGEQYF. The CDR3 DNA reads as TGCGCCAGCAGTTACTCCCTAGCGGGAGTAGGCGAGCAGTACTTC.